The clone carrying this T cell receptor (beta chain) came up a few times. Antigen unknown. The data stem from a study of T-cell reconstitution after alpha-beta-depleted transplantation in children. In germline, CDR1 is SGHVS, CDR2 FNYEAQ. The ends were cut back, 5 bases at V and 0 bases at J, with 11 bases in the middle. This CDR3 has 15 residues. General observations from the study: After transplant, at about two months, alpha-beta T cells were reportedly derived from several hundred expanded graft clones. Fresh T-cell production supplied most of the T-cell counts and diversity seen one year after transplant. High day-60 TCRbeta diversity in some patients came from surviving recipient T cells and thymic progenitors.

This sample's TCRbeta library carried unique molecular identifier barcodes. MiXCR, applied by TCRdb to the PCR reads, yields one record per CDR3 protein. The repertoire holds about 310,000 distinct CDR3 sequences, more than 20% seen once, with approximately 9.9% in the top ten. Sequencing was performed on PBMCs, mostly from graft donor cells, taken 180 days after TCRalphabeta/CD19-depleted stem cell transplant. The TCR comes from a male patient between 10 and 17 years old who had a stem cell transplant for acute lymphoblastic leukemia, so the T cells may come from the graft donor. The rearrangement joins TRBV7-6 to TRBJ2-1; no firm D call. CDR3 nucleotides: TGTGCCAGCAGCCGCAGCGCCAGCTCCTACAATGAGCAGTTCTTC. Protein: CASSRSASSYNEQFF.